Shown below are 9 T cell receptor beta chains from a single sample sequenced in a study of cytomegalovirus exposure and HLA in healthy donors. The PCR ran on 60 Vbeta and 13 Jbeta primers. Here immunoSEQ multiplex PCR was the method, and the copy in TCRdb shows in-frame clones only, minus some. This table has roughly 170,000 clones, over 70% appearing once. The sequenced material came from PBMCs. The receptors were gathered from a woman in her twenties or thirties in good health and CMV-seronegative.

This clone was observed a handful of times. The chain employs TRBV28 and TRBJ2-2, with TRBD2 matching over 8 bases. The CDR3 contains 14 residues. The ends lost 5 bases at V and 4 bases at J; junction bases unmatched: 3. From germline, CDR1 is MDHEN and CDR2 SYDVKM. CDR3 in DNA: TGTGCCAGCAGTCCGGGGGGGGGCACCGGGGAGCTGTTTTTT. It is translated as CASSPGGGTGELFF.

V is TRBV4-1 and J is TRBJ2-5; 9 nucleotides agree with TRBD2. V gave up 3 bases and J gave up 5 bases; unmatched junction bases: 1. Germline assignment: CDR1 MGHRA and CDR2 YSYEKL. CDR3 size: 13 residues. The CDR3 coding sequence is TGCGCCAGCAGCCAGGGACTAGCTGAGACCCAGTACTTC. Translation gives CASSQGLAETQYF.

This clone showed up just once. V gene TRBV19 combines with J gene TRBJ2-1, with a tentative D call TRBD1 (6 bases). The V gene's germline CDR1 is LNHDA and CDR2 SQIVND (reference sequence). Trimming shortened V by 6 bases and J by 8 bases, and 11 bases separated the two germline ends. The CDR3 loop spans 12 amino acids. CDR3 coding DNA: TGTGCCAGTAGACAGGGACCGGATGAGCAGTTCTTC. As protein: CASRQGPDEQFF.

The sample holds one count of this clone. The genes are TRBV10-3 and TRBJ1-2; no definite D call. Germline V gene sequence: CDR1 ENHRY, CDR2 SYGVKD. V lost 3 bases to trimming and J lost 5 bases, with 7 bases between them. The CDR3 runs to 12 residues. The CDR3 sequence: CAISETEYGYTF. Written as DNA, the CDR3 is TGTGCCATCAGTGAAACGGAGTATGGCTACACCTTC.

CDR3 protein: CASSAVGTQYF. The DNA for the CDR3 is TGTGCCAGCAGCGCGGTAGGGACCCAGTACTTC. This chain links TRBV28 with TRBJ2-5; the D is unclear. With 6 bases removed from V and 7 bases from J, the gap between germline ends came to 9 bases. The CDR3 covers 11 residues. From germline, CDR1 is MDHEN and CDR2 SYDVKM.

The CDR3 region is CASSQESGAGYARYEQYF. In nucleotides, the CDR3 is TGCGCCAGCAGCCAAGAGAGTGGGGCAGGGTACGCTCGGTACGAGCAGTACTTC. The chain couples TRBV4-3 to TRBJ2-7; D perhaps matches TRBD1 (5 bases). Trimming left V 0 bases short and J 4 bases short, with 22 bases between. CDR3 length: 18 amino acids. Germline lookup yields CDR1 LGHNA and CDR2 YSLEER.

The V call is TRBV28, the J call TRBJ2-1; the match to TRBD1 covers 12 bases. V shed 7 bases, J shed 8 bases, and the junction held 12 bases outside the gene matches. Germline lookup yields CDR1 MDHEN and CDR2 SYDVKM. The CDR3 sequence is 16 residues long. The CDR3 DNA reads as TGTGCCAGCAAATCGTTGGGGACAGGGGGCCTAGATGAGCAGTTCTTC. Protein product: CASKSLGTGGLDEQFF.

The J gene is TRBJ2-3, the V gene TRBV6-5, with D hard to call. V was shortened by 2 bases and J by 1 base, with 7 bases between the two germline ends. The CDR3 sequence is 14 residues long. Germline values: CDR1 MNHEY, CDR2 SVGAGI. DNA of the CDR3: TGTGCCAGCAGTTACGCGGCAGGCACAGATACGCAGTATTTT. This gives the protein CASSYAAGTDTQYF.

The chain uses TRBV6-5 and TRBJ2-1; 12 nucleotides align to TRBD1. With V trimmed by 5 bases and J by 10 bases, 9 bases remained unmatched. The CDR3 consists of 15 residues. Germline V lookup: CDR1 MNHEY, CDR2 SVGAGI. CDR3 DNA sequence: TGTGCCAGCAGTCAGGGGACAGGGGGCCGAGGAGAGCAGTTCTTC. Amino acid sequence: CASSQGTGGRGEQFF.